This T cell receptor beta chain is from a study of molecular identifiers for immune sequencing clone quantification. Findings and limits, study-wide: The study found clones above 20 RNA copies held over 98% of effector molecules and under 1% in naive cells.

Naive CD8 T cells were sorted as CD8+CD4-CCR7+CD45RA+. Previously described methods and listed TCR primers were employed for the bulk TCR libraries. Via MiXCR, TCRdb re-called the PCR reads, giving one row per CDR3 protein. The sample carries roughly 100,000 distinct CDR3 sequences, 35% recorded once. Comments on this clonotype: Its matching antigen is unknown.

The TCR originated in a human donor in good health. Some libraries in this study had Jurkat cell RNA spiked in. The sample consisted of naive CD8+ T cells from blood, with Jurkat cell RNA spiked in. Subset denoted: FACS-sorted CD8+CD4-CCR7+CD45RA+ naive T cells.

Here the CDR3 DNA reads TGTGCCAGCTCACGAGACGAGGGTCCGACAGATACGCAGTATTTT. Protein: CASSRDEGPTDTQYF. V gene TRBV18 combines with J gene TRBJ2-3; D might be TRBD2 (5 bases). Trimming shortened V by 4 bases and J by 3 bases, and 14 bases separated the two germline ends. There are 15 residues in the CDR3. CDR1 and CDR2 from the germline V gene are KGHSH and LQKENI.